Following are 19 T cell receptor beta chains from one sample sequenced in a study of CD8+CD57+ T cells in acquired aplastic anemia (dated by TCRdb to the late 2010s). Sequencer: Illumina HiSeq 2000. Genomic DNA served as template for TCR beta VDJ combination and CDR3 sequence profiling. TCRdb itself trimmed the public reads at Q25 with fastp, ran MiXCR and retained productive beta chains. Each entry is one CDR3 protein sequence, shown with its most common DNA and genes. The sample includes about 190,000 distinct CDR3 sequences, with 48% observed a single time. 8.5% to 10% of the sample belongs to the ten largest clones. Flow cytometry had shown CD8+CD57+ cell expansion in the patients selected for sequencing. Sequenced input: sorted CD4+, CD8+, or CD8+CD57+ T cells (not recorded which) from PBMCs. The receptor set was obtained from a human donor with aplastic anemia.

This clonotype has just one count. CDR3 DNA: TGTGCCAGCAGGACGACACAATTCGGGGAAGCTTTCTTT. Protein sequence: CASRTTQFGEAFF. This rearrangement joins TRBV27 to TRBJ1-1, with D unclear. CDR1 is MNHEY, CDR2 SMNVEV, per germline (reference sequence). CDR3 length equals 13 residues. Trimming took 6 bases from V and 8 from J, leaving 16 bases between them.

The chain has TRBV2 and TRBJ2-6, with 7 bases that match TRBD1. Germline CDR1 is SNHLY and CDR2 is FYNNEI. This CDR3 has 15 residues. V shed 4 bases and J 0 bases; nucleotides not matched to a gene: 0. The CDR3 DNA reads as TGTGCCAGCAGTGGGGACAGCTCTGGGGCCAACGTCCTGACTTTC. Protein product: CASSGDSSGANVLTF.

This sequence joins TRBV20-1 and TRBJ1-1; 7 nucleotides align to TRBD1. The CDR3 is made up of 12 amino acids. The germline V gene encodes CDR1 DFQATT and CDR2 SNEGSKA (reference sequence). The V segment lost 5 bases and the J segment 1 base; nucleotides outside the gene matches: 1. The CDR3 DNA reads as TGCAGTGCTCGGACAGGGAACACTGAAGCTTTCTTT. This codes for CSARTGNTEAFF.

The gene calls are TRBV20-1 and TRBJ1-2; D remains unclear. Germline lookup yields CDR1 DFQATT and CDR2 SNEGSKA (reference sequence). Trimming stripped 1 base from V and 2 bases from J, with 11 bases between. The CDR3 runs to 14 residues. CDR3 sequence reads: CSARGAVGNYGYTF. The CDR3 coding sequence is TGCAGTGCTAGAGGTGCGGTTGGGAACTATGGCTACACCTTC.

This clonotype was found a few times. This chain uses TRBV2 with TRBJ1-1; D remains unclear. Germline values: CDR1 SNHLY, CDR2 FYNNEI. The CDR3 is 13 residues long. Between the trimmed V and J ends, which lost 6 bases and 0 bases, there was a span of 8 bases. The CDR3 DNA reads as TGTGCCAGCAGGGTCACGTTGAACACTGAAGCTTTCTTT. It is translated as CASRVTLNTEAFF.

The CDR3 coding sequence is TGCAGCGTTGAGGGGGGAGTACAATCCCTAGCATTGGGACCAGATACGCAGTATTTT. Its protein is CSVEGGVQSLALGPDTQYF. The rearrangement uses TRBV29-1 and TRBJ2-3; the D gene is possibly TRBD2 (6 bases). The germline V and J ends were trimmed by 3 bases and 4 bases, with 29 bases remaining between them. Germline lookup yields CDR1 SQVTM and CDR2 ANQGSEA. This CDR3 spans 19 amino acids.

In this sample, this clonotype turned up many times. This rearrangement joins TRBV7-9 to TRBJ2-3; the D is unclear. Trimming took off 1 base at V and 0 bases at J, with 2 bases between the two ends. CDR1 SEHNR and CDR2 FQNEAQ come from the germline V gene (reference sequence). The CDR3 has 13 amino acids. The CDR3, as DNA: TGTGCCAGCAGCTTAGGTAGCACAGATACGCAGTATTTT. Translation: CASSLGSTDTQYF.

At least ten counts were recorded for this clonotype. This chain uses TRBV7-2 with TRBJ2-3; TRBD1 aligns across 8 bases. Losses at the gene ends were 5 bases for V and 0 bases for J; bases not matched to a gene: 4. The CDR3 sequence is 15 residues long. Germline values: CDR1 SGHTA, CDR2 FQGNSA. CDR3 bases: TGTGCCAGCAGCCCCAGACAGGGGAGCACAGATACGCAGTATTTT. It is translated as CASSPRQGSTDTQYF.

The J gene is TRBJ2-7, the V gene TRBV20-1; D gene uncertain. Germline V lookup: CDR1 DFQATT, CDR2 SNEGSKA (reference sequence). The V end was cut by 0 bases, the J end by 5 bases, with 11 bases between. The CDR3 loop spans 13 amino acids. The CDR3 reads CSARDKATHEQYF. CDR3 coding DNA: TGCAGTGCTAGAGATAAGGCAACCCACGAGCAGTACTTC.

The chain uses TRBV2 and TRBJ1-2; D is ambiguous. CDR3 size: 10 residues. V was shortened by 10 bases and J by 6 bases, with 9 bases between the two germline ends. Looked up from germline, CDR1 is SNHLY and CDR2 is FYNNEI. CDR3 amino acids: CAIRENGYTF. CDR3 bases: TGTGCCATTAGAGAGAATGGCTACACCTTC.

The chain combines TRBV7-2 with TRBJ2-7; D is possibly TRBD1 (6 bases). The CDR3 contains 14 residues. Trimming removed 5 bases at V and 5 bases at J, with 16 bases between. Germline V gene lookup returns CDR1 SGHTA and CDR2 FQGNSA. In DNA, the CDR3 is TGTGCCAGCAGCGTTGGGGGCCCTATCGACGAGCAGTACTTC. Residues: CASSVGGPIDEQYF.

The chain uses TRBV25-1 and TRBJ1-1, with no clear D. Germline CDR1 is MGHDK and CDR2 is SYGVNS. This CDR3 is 14 amino acids long. Trimming left V 5 bases short and J 3 bases short, with 13 bases between. CDR3 coding DNA: TGTGCCAGCAGTCGAGGGATCGTGGACACTGAAGCTTTCTTT. Encoded protein: CASSRGIVDTEAFF.

This chain connects TRBV7-3 to TRBJ1-6, with D perhaps matching TRBD1 (6 bases). The CDR3 is made up of 13 amino acids. V lost 6 bases and J 9 bases, leaving 12 bases between the germline ends. Germline V gene data show CDR1 as SGHTA and CDR2 as FQGTGA. CDR3 nucleotide sequence: TGTGCCAGCAGGGAGACAGGCGTTTCACCCCTCCACTTT. This codes for CASRETGVSPLHF.

This clonotype was picked up many times. The chain couples TRBV20-1 to TRBJ1-5; 7 nucleotides agree with TRBD1. Germline CDR1 and CDR2: DFQATT and SNEGSKA (reference sequence). The CDR3 loop spans 12 amino acids. Trimming at V came to 6 bases and at J to 6 bases, leaving 5 bases not matched to a gene. CDR3 amino acids: CSAGDRVQPQHF. CDR3 nucleotides: TGCAGTGCCGGAGACAGGGTTCAGCCCCAGCATTTT.

Turning to this clonotype: A single base separates this from a much larger clone, so it may be a read error. The chain has TRBV2 and TRBJ2-1, with TRBD2 as a possible D gene (7 bases). Germline V gene sequence: CDR1 SNHLY, CDR2 FYNNEI. This CDR3 region has 15 residues. Here the CDR3 reads CASSTTSGKGVERFF. The CDR3 nucleotides are TGTGCCAGCAGTACCACCAGCGGGAAGGGGGTAGAGCGGTTCTTC.

This clonotype showed up just a few times. The V and J genes are TRBV20-1 and TRBJ2-7; D uncertain. The germline CDR1 and CDR2 sequences are DFQATT and SNEGSKA (reference sequence). The V end was cut by 7 bases, the J end by 2 bases, with 15 bases between. CDR3 size: 13 residues. The CDR3 bases are TGCAGTGGGGAAGGGTCGAGTGCCTACGAGCAGTACTTC. As protein: CSGEGSSAYEQYF.

With regard to this clonotype: A much more abundant neighbour one base away suggests this may be a read error. The CDR3 loop reads CAISPTGPRGGYTF. As DNA, the CDR3 is TGTGCCATCAGTCCAACCGGGCCTAGAGGAGGCTACACCTTC. The J gene is TRBJ1-2, the V gene TRBV10-3; D unresolved. The CDR3 contains 14 residues. Germline CDR1 ENHRY, CDR2 SYGVKD. The V end was cut by 5 bases, the J end by 8 bases, with 18 bases between.

The rearrangement uses TRBV20-1 and TRBJ2-5; 7 bases agree with TRBD2. Germline V gives CDR1 DFQATT, CDR2 SNEGSKA (reference sequence). With 6 bases clipped from V and 9 bases from J, the junction kept 13 bases outside the gene matches. The CDR3 is 13 amino acids. The CDR3 spells CSAGTTNERSQYF. The DNA of the CDR3 is TGCAGTGCAGGGACTACCAATGAGCGGTCCCAGTACTTC.

This chain connects TRBV10-3 to TRBJ2-3, with D perhaps TRBD1 (6 bases). The CDR3 spans 14 residues. Germline CDR1 is ENHRY and CDR2 is SYGVKD. Trimming took 11 bases from V and 7 from J, leaving 22 bases between them. The CDR3 region has the DNA TGTGCCGCTTCGGGTGGGGCAGGGGAAAATACGCAGTATTTT. Its protein is CAASGGAGENTQYF.